The 4 T cell receptor beta chains below come from one sample, sequenced in a study of cytomegalovirus exposure and HLA in healthy donors. The primer mix had 60 Vbeta and 13 Jbeta primers. Only in-frame clones appear in the TCRdb table, and some are missing; sequencing was by immunoSEQ multiplex PCR. The data contain 90,000 to 110,000 clones, just under 70% of them singletons. Sample: PBMCs. These TCRs come from a woman in her 70s in good health and CMV-seropositive.

V and J are TRBV2 and TRBJ1-2, with D possibly matching TRBD1 (5 bases). In germline, CDR1 is SNHLY, CDR2 FYNNEI. The CDR3 extends over 15 amino acids. V was shortened by 5 bases and J by 4 bases, with 17 bases between the two germline ends. The DNA for the CDR3 is TGTGCCAGCAGTAACCCAGGGTTAGTCGGCTATGGCTACACCTTC. Translated: CASSNPGLVGYGYTF.

The rearrangement links TRBV5-1 to TRBJ1-4; D is unresolved. The CDR3 runs 14 residues. V lost 2 bases to trimming and J lost 7 bases, with 12 bases between them. In germline, CDR1 is SGHRS, CDR2 YFSETQ. The CDR3, as DNA: TGCGCCAGCAGCTTAGGTGGAGAAGGTGAAAAACTGTTTTTT. It specifies CASSLGGEGEKLFF.

CDR3 DNA: TGTGCCAGCAGTGGAGGTTTCGTCGGACTAGCGGGGGACTATTACGAGCAGTACTTC. This encodes CASSGGFVGLAGDYYEQYF. The chain recombines TRBV6-1 with TRBJ2-7; the match to TRBD2 covers 13 bases. The CDR3 consists of 19 residues. The V segment lost 4 bases and the J segment 4 bases; nucleotides outside the gene matches: 16. Germline CDR1 and CDR2: MNHNS and SASEGT.

This clone has a handful of counts. The chain recombines TRBV27 with TRBJ1-1, with a possible D match to TRBD1 (6 bases). The germline CDR1 and CDR2 sequences are MNHEY and SMNVEV (reference sequence). The CDR3 has 14 amino acids. Trimming removed 1 base at V and 8 bases at J, with 14 bases between. The CDR3 loop reads CASSLLGLGAEAFF. The CDR3 nucleotides read TGTGCCAGCAGTTTATTGGGGTTGGGGGCAGAAGCTTTCTTT.